This T cell receptor (beta chain) is from a study of shared clonotypes between healthy human individuals. About the study: Donor composition was a couple of women and a few men, aged 18 to 49.

Findings of the study overall: Naive subsets usually exceeded memory subsets in estimated richness.

V lost 7 bases and J 0 bases, leaving 19 bases between the germline ends. The CDR3 totals 17 residues. Germline V gene lookup returns CDR1 LNHDA and CDR2 SQIVND (reference sequence). Naive CD8 cells comprised CD45RO-negative, CCR7-positively selected cells, excluding terminally differentiated effector memory CD45RA+ cells. The data were produced by immunoSEQ multiplex PCR, yet TCRdb's version contains in-frame clones alone and is incomplete. Of around 2.1 million clones in the sample, 85% to 95% were seen once. Note on this clone: The antigen is not known.

The sequence was obtained from a man between 18 and 29 years old in good health. Some clones in this sample may be carry-over from other donors' samples. Sequencing input: naive CD8+ T cells from PBMCs. The genes are TRBV19 and TRBJ1-5; D unclear. The CDR3 sequence: CASIQTGRLYSNQPQHF. The CDR3 DNA reads as TGTGCCAGTATCCAGACCGGAAGACTTTATAGCAATCAGCCCCAGCATTTT. Looking up the rest from reference TRBV19 and TRBJ1-5 gives the full variable domain: DGGITQSPKYLFRKEGQNVTLSCEQNLNHDAMYWYRQDPGQGLRLIYYSQIVNDFQKGDIAEGYSVSREKKESFPLTVTSAQKNPTAFYLCASIQTGRLYSNQPQHFGDGTRLSIL.